This TCR beta chain was profiled in a study of blood T cell repertoires in COVID-19. Study summary: Sources were T cells, B-cell-depleted T cells, or PBMCs; the material itself was cDNA or gDNA.

Using immunoSEQ multiplex PCR, the repertoire was profiled, and TCRdb retains in-frame clones only, with some absent. The data hold around 330,000 clones, with about 91% observed a single time. The CDR3 totals 13 residues. In germline, CDR1 is GTSNPN, CDR2 SVGIG (reference sequence). Trimming pared 4 bases from V and 2 bases from J, leaving 11 bases between. Only one count was recorded for this clone. V is TRBV30 and J is TRBJ2-5; the D gene is possibly TRBD1 (6 bases). This receptor was obtained from a woman in her forties who had recovered from COVID-19. Material for sequencing was PBMCs or T cells enriched from blood (not recorded which). This CDR3 reads CAWMETGQETQYF. The CDR3, as DNA: TGTGCCTGGATGGAGACAGGACAAGAGACCCAGTACTTC.